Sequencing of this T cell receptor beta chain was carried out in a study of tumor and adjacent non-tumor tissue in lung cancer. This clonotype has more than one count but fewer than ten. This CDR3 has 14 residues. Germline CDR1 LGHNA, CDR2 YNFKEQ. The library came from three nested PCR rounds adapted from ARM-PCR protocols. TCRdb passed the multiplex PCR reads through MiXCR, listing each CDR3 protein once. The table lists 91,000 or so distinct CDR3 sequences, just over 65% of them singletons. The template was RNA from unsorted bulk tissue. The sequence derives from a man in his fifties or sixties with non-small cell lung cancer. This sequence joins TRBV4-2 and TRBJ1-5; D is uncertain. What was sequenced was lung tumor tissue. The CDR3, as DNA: TGTACTAGCAGCCAAGAGTCCAGCAATCAGCCCCAGCATTTT. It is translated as CTSSQESSNQPQHF.